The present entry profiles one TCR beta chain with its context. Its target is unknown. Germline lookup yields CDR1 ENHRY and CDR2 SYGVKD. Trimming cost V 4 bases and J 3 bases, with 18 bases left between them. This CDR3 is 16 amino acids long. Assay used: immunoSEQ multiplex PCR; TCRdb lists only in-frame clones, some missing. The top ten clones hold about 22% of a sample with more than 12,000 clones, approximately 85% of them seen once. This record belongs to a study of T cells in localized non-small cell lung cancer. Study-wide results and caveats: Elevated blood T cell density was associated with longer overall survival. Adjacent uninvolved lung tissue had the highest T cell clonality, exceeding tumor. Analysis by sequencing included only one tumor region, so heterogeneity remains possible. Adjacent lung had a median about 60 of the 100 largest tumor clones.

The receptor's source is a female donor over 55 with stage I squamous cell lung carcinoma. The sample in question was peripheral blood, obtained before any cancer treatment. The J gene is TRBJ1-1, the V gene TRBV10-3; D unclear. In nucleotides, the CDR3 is TGTGCCATCAGTGCCATCAGAGGGAAAAGGGACACTGAAGCTTTCTTT. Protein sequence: CAISAIRGKRDTEAFF.